This T cell receptor beta chain emerged from a study of early T cells in non-severe SARS-CoV-2 infection. Study in general: The study sequenced bulk RNA from unsorted whole blood, with chains unpaired.

In TCRdb, the 5' RACE reads were re-called with MiXCR into one record per CDR3 protein. Here the sample spans tens of thousands of distinct CDR3 sequences, 3.5% to 5% being singletons. This clonotype is classed as medium-sized. Its specificity is not known. The germline V gene encodes CDR1 LNHDA and CDR2 SQIVND (reference sequence). V shed 7 bases and J shed 6 bases, with 16 bases lying between them. The CDR3 contains 14 residues. Study-level findings and limits: A preference for anti-spike CD8 responses marked VDJdb matching, which missed private and CD4 specificities.

V gene TRBV19 combines with J gene TRBJ2-1; perhaps TRBD2 as D (5 bases). The clonotype originates from an adult who was a healthcare worker with PCR-confirmed SARS-CoV-2 infection or an uninfected control (not recorded which). The sequenced sample consisted of whole blood. The CDR3 DNA reads as TGTGCCAGTAACGACCGGGATGTACTCAATGAGCAGTTCTTC. It is translated as CASNDRDVLNEQFF. The complete variable domain, with remaining parts taken from reference TRBV19 and TRBJ2-1, reads DGGITQSPKYLFRKEGQNVTLSCEQNLNHDAMYWYRQDPGQGLRLIYYSQIVNDFQKGDIAEGYSVSREKKESFPLTVTSAQKNPTAFYLCASNDRDVLNEQFFGPGTRLTVL.